These T cell receptor beta chains were read from a single sample in a study of cytomegalovirus exposure and HLA in healthy donors. Profiling relied on immunoSEQ multiplex PCR, and the TCRdb table lists in-frame clones only, not all of them. The data hold around 170,000 clones, with 65% to 75% observed a single time. The sample taken for sequencing was PBMCs. Receptors originate from a girl under 18 in good health and CMV-seronegative. Each CDR3 is given with its conserved first and last residue. Each record gives: V gene, D gene, J gene, clone size, CDR3 protein, CDR3 DNA. The D gene is left open where the match is weak. Clone sizes are given selectively: once, few, many, or a class where the clone is expanded.

>TRBV15|NA|TRBJ1-4|NA
CATSRERVSTNEKLFF
TGTGCCACCAGCAGAGAGCGGGTGTCCACTAATGAAAAACTGTTTTTT
>TRBV5-1|TRBD1|TRBJ1-2|NA
CASSAGQGGGYTF
TGCGCCAGCAGCGCGGGACAGGGTGGGGGCTACACCTTC
>TRBV27|NA|TRBJ2-7|NA
CASSFGTSAYEQYF
TGTGCCAGCAGTTTCGGGACATCAGCCTACGAGCAGTACTTC
>TRBV9|NA|TRBJ2-5|NA
CASSYGETQYF
TGTGCCAGCAGCTACGGGGAGACCCAGTACTTC
>TRBV6-6|NA|TRBJ2-4|many
CASSSGSAKNIQYF
TGTGCCAGCAGTTCCGGGTCGGCCAAAAACATTCAGTACTTC
>TRBV27|NA|TRBJ1-1|NA
CASTQRGTTEAFF
TGTGCCAGCACCCAAAGGGGGACCACTGAAGCTTTCTTT
>TRBV13|NA|TRBJ1-2|NA
CASSFLGPGTNYGYTF
TGTGCCAGCAGCTTTCTAGGGCCAGGGACTAACTATGGCTACACCTTC
>TRBV6-1|NA|TRBJ1-6|NA
CASRLDRESSPLHF
TGTGCCAGCAGACTGGACAGAGAGAGTTCACCCCTCCACTTT
>TRBV5-1|TRBD2|TRBJ2-3|few
CASSVPGLAGGADTQYF
TGCGCCAGCAGCGTACCGGGACTAGCGGGAGGGGCAGATACGCAGTATTTT
>TRBV5-1|TRBD1|TRBJ1-1|few
CASSPDSQGGAFF
TGCGCCAGCAGCCCCGACAGTCAGGGGGGAGCTTTCTTT
>TRBV6-6|NA|TRBJ1-3|NA
CASSPTGILGNTIYF
TGTGCCAGCAGCCCCACCGGTATACTTGGAAACACCATATATTTT
>TRBV6-1|TRBD1|TRBJ2-5|NA
CASRDRGIETQYF
TGTGCCAGCAGGGACAGGGGAATCGAGACCCAGTACTTC
>TRBV5-1|TRBD1|TRBJ1-2|once
CASSLAGQGSYGYTF
TGCGCCAGCAGCTTGGCGGGACAGGGATCCTATGGCTACACCTTC
>TRBV6-6|NA|TRBJ1-2|NA
CASRQIRDGGLYGYTF
TGTGCCAGCAGGCAAATCCGGGACGGGGGGCTCTATGGCTACACCTTC
>TRBV13|NA|TRBJ2-2|NA
CASSLKVGVDTGELFF
TGTGCCAGCAGCTTAAAAGTCGGGGTTGACACCGGGGAGCTGTTTTTT
>TRBV5-1|TRBD1|TRBJ1-2|NA
CASRRGQGDPYGYTF
TGCGCCAGCAGGCGAGGGCAGGGGGACCCCTATGGCTACACCTTC
>TRBV6-1|TRBD1|TRBJ1-2|NA
CASSEGEGGLFGYTF
TGTGCCAGCAGTGAAGGGGAAGGGGGCCTTTTTGGCTACACCTTC
>TRBV21-1|NA|TRBJ1-5|NA
CATETGDYSNQPQHF
TGTGCCACTGAGACAGGCGACTATAGCAATCAGCCCCAGCATTTT
>TRBV7-9|TRBD2|TRBJ2-3|NA
CASSLGTSRADTQYF
TGTGCCAGCAGCTTAGGGACTAGTCGGGCAGATACGCAGTATTTT
>TRBV19|TRBD1|TRBJ1-2|NA
CASSIPGGGYTF
TGTGCCAGTAGTATCCCAGGGGGTGGCTACACCTTC
>TRBV27|NA|TRBJ1-2|NA
CASSLRAGIPNYGYTF
TGTGCCAGCAGTTTAAGGGCAGGGATCCCTAACTATGGCTACACCTTC
>TRBV25-1|NA|TRBJ1-1|NA
CASGDLSTGGRTEAFF
TGTGCCAGCGGTGATCTCAGCACGGGGGGGCGAACTGAAGCTTTCTTT
>TRBV6-5|TRBD1|TRBJ1-2|few
CASSPQGAGGYTF
TGTGCCAGCAGCCCCCAGGGGGCGGGAGGCTACACCTTC
>TRBV13|NA|TRBJ1-2|NA
CASSFGRGGKGYTF
TGTGCCAGCAGCTTCGGCAGGGGAGGGAAGGGCTACACCTTC
>TRBV10-3|NA|TRBJ1-3|NA
CAISDPPGQSSGNTIYF
TGTGCCATCAGTGACCCACCAGGACAGTCTTCTGGAAACACCATATATTTT
>TRBV13|TRBD2|TRBJ2-1|NA
CASSPPAGGENEQFF
TGTGCCAGCAGCCCCCCAGCGGGGGGGGAAAATGAGCAGTTCTTC
>TRBV5-1|TRBD2|TRBJ2-3|NA
CAGSLGASGGFTDTQYF
TGCGCCGGCAGCTTGGGAGCTAGCGGGGGGTTCACAGATACGCAGTATTTT
>TRBV9|NA|TRBJ1-6|NA
CASSTYHTDSPLHF
TGTGCCAGCAGCACTTACCATACAGACTCACCCCTCCACTTT
>TRBV29-1|TRBD1|TRBJ1-5|few
CSVATGGGQPQHF
TGCAGCGTAGCGACAGGGGGCGGTCAGCCCCAGCATTTT
>TRBV7-2|NA|TRBJ2-2|NA
CASSLPPASGELFF
TGTGCCAGCAGCTTACCCCCAGCGTCCGGGGAGCTGTTTTTT
>TRBV7-9|TRBD1|TRBJ2-7|NA
CASSTGQGLSYEQYF
TGTGCCAGCAGCACGGGACAGGGCCTATCCTACGAGCAGTACTTC
>TRBV6-1|TRBD1|TRBJ1-5|NA
CASKYTGDQPQHF
TGTGCCAGCAAATACACAGGGGATCAGCCCCAGCATTTT
>TRBV25-1|NA|TRBJ2-2|NA
CASSGGLPLTGELFF
TGTGCCAGCAGTGGGGGACTGCCTTTGACCGGGGAGCTGTTTTTT
>TRBV6-1|NA|TRBJ2-7|NA
CASSEGAGNEQYF
TGTGCCAGCAGCGAAGGGGCCGGAAACGAGCAGTACTTC
>TRBV15|NA|TRBJ2-5|few
CATSNWETQYF
TGTGCCACCAGCAACTGGGAGACCCAGTACTTC
>TRBV6-1|NA|TRBJ1-5|NA
CASSDLEYSNQPQHF
TGTGCCAGCAGTGACCTAGAGTATAGCAATCAGCCCCAGCATTTT
>TRBV4-1|NA|TRBJ1-5|once
CASSQTGPSVRVSNQPQHF
TGCGCCAGCAGCCAGACAGGACCCAGCGTGAGAGTTAGCAATCAGCCCCAGCATTTT
>TRBV6-4|TRBD2|TRBJ2-2|NA
CASSETGGAGELFF
TGTGCCAGCAGTGAAACTGGGGGGGCCGGGGAGCTGTTTTTT
>TRBV29-1|TRBD2|TRBJ2-1|NA
CSVDGVAGLGAPQQFF
TGCAGCGTTGACGGGGTAGCGGGCTTGGGCGCCCCACAGCAGTTCTTC
>TRBV5-1|NA|TRBJ2-7|NA
CASSGGTPIVTEEYF
TGCGCCAGCAGCGGCGGGACCCCAATAGTAACAGAGGAGTACTTC
>TRBV19|NA|TRBJ2-7|NA
CASSIDGILSGEQYF
TGTGCCAGTAGTATAGATGGCATACTCTCGGGAGAGCAGTACTTC
>TRBV20-1|NA|TRBJ1-1|few
CSARGGGEAFF
TGCAGTGCTAGAGGGGGCGGTGAAGCTTTCTTT
>TRBV9|NA|TRBJ2-7|NA
CASSLLGLNSYEQYF
TGTGCCAGCAGCCTGCTGGGACTGAACTCCTACGAGCAGTACTTC
>TRBV6-5|TRBD1|TRBJ1-4|once
CASSPTGTNEKLFF
TGTGCCAGCAGTCCGACAGGGACTAATGAAAAACTGTTTTTT